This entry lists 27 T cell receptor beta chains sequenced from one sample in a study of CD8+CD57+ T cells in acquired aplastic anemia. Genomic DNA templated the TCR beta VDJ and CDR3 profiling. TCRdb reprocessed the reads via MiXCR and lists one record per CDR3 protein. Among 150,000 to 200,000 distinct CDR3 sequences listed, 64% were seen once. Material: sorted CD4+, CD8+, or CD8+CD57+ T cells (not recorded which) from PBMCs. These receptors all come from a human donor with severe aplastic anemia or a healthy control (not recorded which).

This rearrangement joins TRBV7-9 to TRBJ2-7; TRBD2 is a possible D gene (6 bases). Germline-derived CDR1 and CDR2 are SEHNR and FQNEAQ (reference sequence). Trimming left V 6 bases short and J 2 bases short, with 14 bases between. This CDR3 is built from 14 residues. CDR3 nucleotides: TGTGCCAGCAGTTTTGGCGGGGCAGCCTACGAGCAGTACTTC. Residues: CASSFGGAAYEQYF.

The CDR3 spells CASRATSGGETQYF. The CDR3 region has the DNA TGTGCCAGCAGAGCCACTAGCGGGGGAGAGACCCAGTACTTC. J is TRBJ2-5 and V is TRBV7-9; 11 bases are shared with TRBD2. Unmatched junction bases numbered 4, after V lost 6 bases and J lost 4 bases. The CDR3 sequence is 14 residues long. Germline CDR1 is SEHNR and CDR2 is FQNEAQ (reference sequence).

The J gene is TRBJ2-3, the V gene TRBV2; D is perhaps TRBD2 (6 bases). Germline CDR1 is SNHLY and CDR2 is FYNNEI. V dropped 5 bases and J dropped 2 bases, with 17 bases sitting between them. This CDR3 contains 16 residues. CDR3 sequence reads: CASSQNAGLVTDTQYF. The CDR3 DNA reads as TGTGCCAGCAGTCAAAACGCGGGACTTGTCACAGATACGCAGTATTTT.

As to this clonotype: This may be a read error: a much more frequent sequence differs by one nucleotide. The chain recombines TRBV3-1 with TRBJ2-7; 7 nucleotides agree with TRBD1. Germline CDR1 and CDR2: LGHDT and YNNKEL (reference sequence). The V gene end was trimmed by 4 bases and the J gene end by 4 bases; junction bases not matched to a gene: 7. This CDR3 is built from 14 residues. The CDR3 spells CASSRPVQGYEQYF. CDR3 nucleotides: TGTGCCAGCAGCCGTCCGGTACAGGGGTACGAGCAGTACTTC.

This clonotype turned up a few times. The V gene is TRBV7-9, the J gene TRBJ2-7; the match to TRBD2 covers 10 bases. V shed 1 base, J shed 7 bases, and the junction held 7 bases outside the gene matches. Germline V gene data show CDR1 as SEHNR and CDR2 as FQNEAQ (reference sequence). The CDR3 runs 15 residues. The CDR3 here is CASSLVLLAGVEQYF. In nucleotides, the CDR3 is TGTGCCAGCAGCTTAGTTCTGCTAGCGGGAGTGGAGCAGTACTTC.

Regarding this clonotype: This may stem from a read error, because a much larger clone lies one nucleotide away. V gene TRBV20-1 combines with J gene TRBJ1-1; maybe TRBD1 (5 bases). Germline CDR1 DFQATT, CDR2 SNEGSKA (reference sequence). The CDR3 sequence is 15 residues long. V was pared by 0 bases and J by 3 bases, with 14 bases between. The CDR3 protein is CSARDRKGLDTEAFF. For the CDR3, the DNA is TGCAGTGCTAGAGATCGTAAGGGGTTGGACACTGAAGCTTTCTTT.

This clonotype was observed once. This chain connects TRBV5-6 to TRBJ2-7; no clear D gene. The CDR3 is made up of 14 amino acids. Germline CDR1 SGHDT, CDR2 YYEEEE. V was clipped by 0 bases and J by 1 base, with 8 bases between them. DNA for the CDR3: TGTGCCAGCAGCTTGGACGGTCCGTCCTACGAGCAGTACTTC. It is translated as CASSLDGPSYEQYF.

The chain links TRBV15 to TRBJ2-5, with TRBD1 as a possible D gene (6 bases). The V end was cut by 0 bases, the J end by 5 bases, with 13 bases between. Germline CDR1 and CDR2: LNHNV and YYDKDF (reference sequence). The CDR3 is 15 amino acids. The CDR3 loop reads CATSRDWGQVETQYF. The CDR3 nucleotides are TGTGCCACCAGCAGAGACTGGGGGCAGGTGGAGACCCAGTACTTC. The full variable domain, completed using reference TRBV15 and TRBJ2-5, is DAMVIQNPRYQVTQFGKPVTLSCSQTLNHNVMYWYQQKSSQAPKLLFHYYDKDFNNEADTPDNFQSRRPNTSFCFLDIRSPGLGDTAMYLCATSRDWGQVETQYFGPGTRLLVL.

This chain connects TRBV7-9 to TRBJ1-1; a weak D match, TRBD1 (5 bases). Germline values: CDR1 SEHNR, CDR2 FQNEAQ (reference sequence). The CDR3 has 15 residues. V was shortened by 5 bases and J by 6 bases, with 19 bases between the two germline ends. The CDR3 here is CASSHEQGRSAEAFF. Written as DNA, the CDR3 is TGTGCCAGCAGCCACGAGCAGGGCCGATCCGCTGAAGCTTTCTTT.

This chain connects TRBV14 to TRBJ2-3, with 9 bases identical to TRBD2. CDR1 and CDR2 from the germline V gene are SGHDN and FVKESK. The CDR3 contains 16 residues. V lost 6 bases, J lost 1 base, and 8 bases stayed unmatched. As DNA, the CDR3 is TGTGCCAGCAGTCTTACGCGGGGGGGAGGCACAGATACGCAGTATTTT. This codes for CASSLTRGGGTDTQYF.

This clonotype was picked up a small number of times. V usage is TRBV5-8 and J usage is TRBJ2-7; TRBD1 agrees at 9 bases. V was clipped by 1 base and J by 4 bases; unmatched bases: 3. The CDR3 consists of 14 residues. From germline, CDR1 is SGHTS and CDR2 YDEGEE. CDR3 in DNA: TGTGCCAGCAGCTTGACAGGGGGCGTTTACGAGCAGTACTTC. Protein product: CASSLTGGVYEQYF.

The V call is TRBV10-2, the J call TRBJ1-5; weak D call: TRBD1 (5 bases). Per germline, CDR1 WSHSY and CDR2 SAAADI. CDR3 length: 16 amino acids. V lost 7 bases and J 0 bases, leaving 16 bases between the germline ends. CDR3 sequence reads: CASTNSGRYSNQPQHF. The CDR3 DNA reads TGCGCCAGCACCAACTCGGGACGGTATAGCAATCAGCCCCAGCATTTT.

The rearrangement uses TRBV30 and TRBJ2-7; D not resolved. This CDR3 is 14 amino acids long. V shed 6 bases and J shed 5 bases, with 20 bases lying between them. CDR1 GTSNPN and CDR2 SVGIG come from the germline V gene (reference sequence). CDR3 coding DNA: TGTGCCTGTCTTCCCACCTCTAGGTTTCACGAGCAGTACTTC. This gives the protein CACLPTSRFHEQYF.

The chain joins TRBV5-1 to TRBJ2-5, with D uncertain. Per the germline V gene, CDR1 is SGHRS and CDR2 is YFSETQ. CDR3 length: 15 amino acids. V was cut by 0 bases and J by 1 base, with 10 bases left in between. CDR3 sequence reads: CASSLAQATQETQYF. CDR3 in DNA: TGCGCCAGCAGCTTGGCCCAGGCAACCCAAGAGACCCAGTACTTC.

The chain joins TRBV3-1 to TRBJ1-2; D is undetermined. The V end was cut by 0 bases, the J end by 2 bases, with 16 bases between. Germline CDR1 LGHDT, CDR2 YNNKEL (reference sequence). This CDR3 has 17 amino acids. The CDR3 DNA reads TGTGCCAGCAGCCAAGAAATCGTAGGGCTACCGAACTATGGCTACACCTTC. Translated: CASSQEIVGLPNYGYTF.

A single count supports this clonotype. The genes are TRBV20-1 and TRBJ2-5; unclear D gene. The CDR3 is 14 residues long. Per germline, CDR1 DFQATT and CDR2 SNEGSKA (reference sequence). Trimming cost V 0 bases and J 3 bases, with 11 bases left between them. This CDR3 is CSARDMVWEETQYF. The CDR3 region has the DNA TGCAGTGCTAGAGACATGGTGTGGGAAGAGACCCAGTACTTC.

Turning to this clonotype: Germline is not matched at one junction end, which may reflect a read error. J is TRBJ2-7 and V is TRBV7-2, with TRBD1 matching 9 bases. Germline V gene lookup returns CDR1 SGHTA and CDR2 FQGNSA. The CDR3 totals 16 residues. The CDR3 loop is CASSLAPGQGTYEQYF. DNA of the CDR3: TGCGCCAGCAGCTTAGCCCCGGGACAGGGAACCTACGAGCAGTACTTC.

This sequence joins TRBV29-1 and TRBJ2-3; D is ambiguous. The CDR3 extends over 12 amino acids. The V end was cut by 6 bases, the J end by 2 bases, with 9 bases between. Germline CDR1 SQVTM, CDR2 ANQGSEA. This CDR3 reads CSVSDPTDTQYF. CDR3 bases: TGCAGCGTCTCAGACCCCACAGATACGCAGTATTTT.

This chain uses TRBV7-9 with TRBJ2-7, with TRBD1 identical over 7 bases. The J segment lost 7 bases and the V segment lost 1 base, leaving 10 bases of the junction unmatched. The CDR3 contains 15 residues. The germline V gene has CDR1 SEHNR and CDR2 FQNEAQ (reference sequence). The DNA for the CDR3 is TGTGCCAGCAGCTTAGAAGGGACAGTGGTAAGGGAGCAGTACTTC. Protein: CASSLEGTVVREQYF.

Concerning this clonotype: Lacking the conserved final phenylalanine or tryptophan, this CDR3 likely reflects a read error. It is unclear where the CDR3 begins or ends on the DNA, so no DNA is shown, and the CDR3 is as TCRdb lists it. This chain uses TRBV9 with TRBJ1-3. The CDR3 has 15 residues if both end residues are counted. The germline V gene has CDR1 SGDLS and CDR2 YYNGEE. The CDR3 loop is CASSARKDTGNTMYL.

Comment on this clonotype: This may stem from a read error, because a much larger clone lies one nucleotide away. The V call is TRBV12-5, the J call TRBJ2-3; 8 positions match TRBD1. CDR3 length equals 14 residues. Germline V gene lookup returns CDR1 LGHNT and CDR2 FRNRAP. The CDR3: CASSQGAGADTRYF. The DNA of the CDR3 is TGTGCCAGCAGCCAGGGGGCGGGTGCAGATACGCGGTATTTT. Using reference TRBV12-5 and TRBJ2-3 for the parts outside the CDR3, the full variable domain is DARVTQTPRHKVTEMGQEVTMRCQPILGHNTVFWYRQTMMQGLELLAYFRNRAPLDDSGMPKDRFSAEMPDATLATLKIQPSEPRDSAVYFCASSQGAGADTRYFGPGTRLTVL.

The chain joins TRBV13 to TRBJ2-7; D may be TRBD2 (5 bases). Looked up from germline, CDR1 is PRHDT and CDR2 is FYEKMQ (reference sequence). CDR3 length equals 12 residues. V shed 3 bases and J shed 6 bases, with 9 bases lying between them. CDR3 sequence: CASSLGSVEQYF. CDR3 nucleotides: TGTGCCAGCAGCTTGGGTAGCGTCGAGCAGTACTTC.

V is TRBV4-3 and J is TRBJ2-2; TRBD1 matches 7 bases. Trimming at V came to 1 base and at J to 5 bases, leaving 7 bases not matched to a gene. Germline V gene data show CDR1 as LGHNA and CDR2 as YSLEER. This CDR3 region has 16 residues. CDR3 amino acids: CASSQGQGTRTGELFF. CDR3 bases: TGCGCCAGCAGCCAAGGACAGGGTACGAGAACCGGGGAGCTGTTTTTT.

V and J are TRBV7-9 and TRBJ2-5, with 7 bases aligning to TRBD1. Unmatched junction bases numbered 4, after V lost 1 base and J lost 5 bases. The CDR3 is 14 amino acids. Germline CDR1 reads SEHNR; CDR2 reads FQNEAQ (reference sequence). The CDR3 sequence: CASSLVTGSETQYF. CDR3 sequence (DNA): TGTGCCAGCAGCTTAGTGACAGGGAGTGAGACCCAGTACTTC. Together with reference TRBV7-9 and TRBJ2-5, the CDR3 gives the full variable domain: DTGVSQNPRHKITKRGQNVTFRCDPISEHNRLYWYRQTLGQGPEFLTYFQNEAQLEKSRLLSDRFSAERPKGSFSTLEIQRTEQGDSAMYLCASSLVTGSETQYFGPGTRLLVL.

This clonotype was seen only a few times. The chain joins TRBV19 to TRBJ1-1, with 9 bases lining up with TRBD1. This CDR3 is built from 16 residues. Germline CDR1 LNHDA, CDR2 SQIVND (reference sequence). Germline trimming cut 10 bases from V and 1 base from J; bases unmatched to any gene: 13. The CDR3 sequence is CATKWTGDLPNTEAFF. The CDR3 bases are TGTGCCACGAAATGGACAGGGGATCTTCCGAACACTGAAGCTTTCTTT.

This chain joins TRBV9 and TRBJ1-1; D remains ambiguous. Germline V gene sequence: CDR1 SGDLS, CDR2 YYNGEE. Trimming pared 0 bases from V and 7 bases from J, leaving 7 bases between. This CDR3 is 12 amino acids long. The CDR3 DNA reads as TGTGCCAGCAGCGTAGCAGAGGGTGAAGCTTTCTTT. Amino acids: CASSVAEGEAFF.

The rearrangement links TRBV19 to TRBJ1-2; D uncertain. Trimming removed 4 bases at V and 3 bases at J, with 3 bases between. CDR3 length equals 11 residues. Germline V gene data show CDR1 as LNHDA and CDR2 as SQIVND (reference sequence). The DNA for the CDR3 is TGTGCCAGTAGTAAGGACTATGGCTACACCTTC. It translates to CASSKDYGYTF.